This T cell receptor (beta chain) was sequenced for a study of T cell responses to AZD1222 COVID-19 vaccine. Study findings and constraints: With dominance at 160-218 and 743-854, vaccine-associated CD4 TCRs spanned spike. Sampling captured repertoires only after the peak T cell response. Clonal diversity was possibly underestimated; the donors were predominantly white British and more often female.

Details on this clone: Its specificity is unknown.

CDR1 is SGHNT and CDR2 is YENEEA in the germline V gene. Trimming removed 6 bases from V and 1 base from J, with 18 bases in between. The CDR3 runs to 16 residues. This table comes from immunoSEQ multiplex PCR, and its TCRdb copy is limited to in-frame clones, with some not included. The table records about 78,000 clones, over 75% of them present only once. V is TRBV11-3 and J is TRBJ1-1; possibly TRBD1 for D (5 bases). The source is an adult in good health. The sample here was peripheral blood, taken on day 0 of MenACWY control vaccination. The CDR3 protein is CASSTSGSRANTEAFF. CDR3 DNA sequence: TGTGCCAGCAGTACATCTGGAAGCAGGGCGAACACTGAAGCTTTCTTT. Based on the CDR3 plus reference TRBV11-3 and TRBJ1-1, the full variable domain is EAGVVQSPRYKIIEKKQPVAFWCNPISGHNTLYWYLQNLGQGPELLIRYENEEAVDDSQLPKDRFSAERLKGVDSTLKIQPAELGDSAVYLCASSTSGSRANTEAFFGQGTRLTVV.